The present T cell receptor beta chain was sequenced within a study of shared clonotypes between healthy human individuals. Whole-study results and caveats: Clonotype sharing among donors likely depends on sequencing depth. Against clonotypes common to all four donors, non-shared ones had lower generation probabilities.

Comments on this clone: Its antigen is not known.

Replicate PCRs from sorted subsets contained roughly 220 ng DNA, which is roughly 30,000 T cell genomes. The assay was immunoSEQ multiplex PCR, and TCRdb's table has in-frame clones only and misses some. The profile shows roughly 590,000 clones, roughly 95% of them singletons. The germline V gene has CDR1 SGHAT and CDR2 FQDESV (reference sequence). There are 15 residues in the CDR3. V lost 5 bases, J lost 4 bases, and 10 bases stayed unmatched. Naive-designated CD8 cells lacked CD45RO, were positively enriched for CCR7, and omitted terminally differentiated effector memory CD45RA+ cells. The donors, all of them Caucasian adults, lived in Nashville, Tennessee.

The sequence derives from a woman in her thirties in good health. Sequenced input: naive CD8+ T cells sorted from blood. V is TRBV11-1 and J is TRBJ2-5; 7 nucleotides agree with TRBD1. CDR3 bases: TGTGCCAGCAGCGCGACAGGGTCCCAAGTAGAGACCCAGTACTTC. It specifies CASSATGSQVETQYF.